This record looks at one T cell receptor beta chain sequence and its context. Its cognate antigen has yet to be identified. Base qualities are not provided; no much larger clone lies one nucleotide away. The cohort consisted of some 670 healthy bone marrow donors. All cohort members were sampled while nominally healthy, although unrecorded immune exposures were likely present. The donor was CMV seronegative and was included in the group of under 450 seronegative cohort members. Every donor gave a peripheral blood sample, and the peripheral blood mononuclear cells from that sample were used for TCR beta sequencing. The Qiagen DNeasy Blood Extraction Kit was used to extract genomic DNA from the blood cell samples. This record belongs to a study of cytomegalovirus exposure and HLA in healthy donors (dated by TCRdb to about 2017). Notes on the research overall: According to an earlier analysis of 587 of the donors, about 179 million T cells yielded roughly 110 million unique TCR beta sequences and approximately 300 Gb of sequence data. All discovery cohort repertoires had been generated on a single sequencing platform. Using immunosequencing, the study profiled T cell repertoires from fewer than 700 subjects and related those repertoires to cytomegalovirus serostatus. An early release covering roughly 600 HLA-typed donors comprised approximately 300 gigabases of sequencing data and tens of millions of unique TCR sequences. Donor age, sex, ethnicity and CMV serostatus were compiled together with the repertoire data. The genetic ancestry cluster associated with self-reported Caucasian donors included about four fifths of the roughly 400 genotyped donors. An earlier analysis of nearly 600 of the donors applied high-throughput TCR beta sequencing to assess whether each TCR beta V gene segment acted as functional or pseudogenic. The study aimed to test whether signatures of past pathogen exposure could be identified by cataloging public T cell receptors. To study patterns of TCR occurrence, a later analysis re-analyzed previously published TCR beta repertoires from 700 or so donors and added high-resolution HLA genotyping. Roughly 5 DR-DQ haplotypes were handled as single units for association and clustering because linkage in the cohort was strong. Genome-wide SNP genotypes for about 60% of the roughly 700 donors were used in a later genetic analysis, which treated that subset as a discovery cohort. Along with the approximately 670-subject first cohort, a separate validation cohort of over a hundred different subjects was used. Among under 450 genotyped donors of the cohort, an average of approximately 230,000 unique TCR beta nucleotide sequences were sequenced per donor, roughly a sixth of them non-productive. Class I and class II HLA loci were covered by the typing at four-digit resolution. High-throughput TCR immunosequencing, statistical association of individual TCRs with disease status, and machine learning were combined to predict cytomegalovirus infection status. Rather than using new phenotypic data, the later analysis identified candidate immune exposures from TCR beta sequences and from how often those sequences occurred across donors. Typing coverage varied by locus: about 620-640 donors for A, B, C, DRB1 and DQB1; about 520 for DQA1; around 570 for DPA1; more than 450 for DPB1. The paper's findings and limits, for the study overall: In vitro tests confirmed that a few of the cytomegalovirus-associated TCR beta chains recognize cytomegalovirus antigens. A further reported finding was that TCR beta sequences accurately predicted the HLA-A and HLA-B alleles for most subjects in the first cohort. In a later genetic analysis, a missense DCLRE1C variant was associated with V-gene and J-gene trimming of TCR beta chains, and the association was replicated in an independent cohort. In an earlier analysis of roughly 500 of the donors, most TCR beta V segments appeared in productive rearrangements about 87% or about 30% of the time, broadly matching IMGT annotations. Correlated functional status among segregating V segments might reflect linkage disequilibrium, but an unknown experimental factor could not be ruled out. For the cohort, immune exposure information was limited to CMV serostatus. Roughly 15 rarely observed V segments, including chromosome 9 orphons, were excluded from the earlier analysis of some 590 of the donors because counts were too low. The classifier was reported to diagnose cytomegalovirus status with high specificity and sensitivity in both the original cohort and the validation cohort. According to a later analysis, most CMV-associated TCR beta chains appeared to be HLA-restricted, and the HLA associations seemed to be driven largely by CMV exposure. A later genetic analysis reported fewer N-insertions in productive TCRs among donors in an Asian-associated ancestry cluster than the roughly 700-donor mean. Because some donors lacked HLA typing at each locus, the association tests relied only on the typed subset. At a false discovery rate of 0.05, a later analysis linked roughly 17,000 TCR beta sequences to specific HLA alleles. This cohort had only TCR beta chains sequenced, and the lack of alpha or paired-chain data limited which features could be detected. Compared with equally common non-associated chains, HLA-associated TCR beta chains in a later analysis were more clonally expanded and had lower generation probabilities. Sequencing depth was assumed to be roughly uniform across donors in the presence/absence analyses, though that assumption may not hold. The study gave a list of 150 to 200 TCR beta chains associated with cytomegalovirus. Most TCR sequences were seen in very few donors, while some public TCRs were found in many individuals. In a later analysis, several top co-occurrence clusters were reported to appear linked to parvovirus B19, influenza, CMV and Epstein-Barr virus. Because the 87-base-pair reads could not distinguish some IMGT-functional V segments, including TRBV6-2 and TRBV6-3, those segments were excluded. The authors suggested that the approach could potentially be extended to other disease states and immunological phenotypes. A group of highly shared sequence variants was considered likely to be a technical artifact of the sequencing pipeline. According to a later analysis, TCR association rates differed among HLA loci, with DRB1 alleles showing the most associated TCRs and HLA-C alleles showing the fewest. Assigning TCR associations to individual alleles was difficult when HLA alleles, especially DR and DQ, strongly co-occurred.

Preparation of the library involved the immunoSEQ multiplex PCR assay. The multiplex PCR relied on a mix of 60 forward primers for TCR Vbeta segments and 13 reverse primers for TCR Jbeta segments. The CDR3 region of rearranged TCR beta genes was amplified from genomic DNA with a multiplex PCR assay. The amplified TCR beta libraries were sequenced on the Illumina HiSeq System as 87-base-pair reads. The original pipeline was this. A later analysis tallied about 77 million unique TCR beta chains across the 666 repertoires, and around 9.9 million of those chains were shared by two or more donors. Raw reads were error-corrected and collapsed into unique sequences with a nearest-neighbor algorithm that merged closely related sequences to remove PCR and sequencing errors. Alignment of CDR3 sequences to IMGT reference sequences was used to assign V, D and J gene segments. Each retained sequence needed at least a six-nucleotide match to both a V gene segment and a J gene segment. A rearrangement was called productive if the CDR3 had no stop codons and remained in frame with V and J, and every other rearrangement was called non-productive. CDR3 was defined by IMGT convention, running from the second conserved V-encoded cysteine to the conserved J-encoded phenylalanine. The earlier analysis of a few hundred of the donors excluded sequences that lacked an unambiguous match to a single V gene segment. In an earlier analysis of several hundred of the donors, V segments were called functional above 56.7% productive rearrangements and were called segregating when the between-donor standard deviation exceeded 5%. A statistical classification framework was built for diagnosing cytomegalovirus status from the catalog of TCR beta chain sequences. In a later analysis, V and J genes were assigned by comparing TCR nucleotide sequences against IMGT/GENE-DB human TR gene sequences. A later analysis assigned CDR3 sequences and most-parsimonious VDJ recombination scenarios with the TCRdist pipeline. In a later analysis, every TCR beta chain was defined by the combination of its CDR3 amino acid sequence and its V-gene family, and reads without a unique V-gene family were dropped. In a later analysis, fewer than 600 highly shared, low-generation-probability nucleotide sequences were removed to address suspected cross-contamination and a sequencing artifact. In a later analysis, a clonal expansion index was calculated for each public chain from normalized within-repertoire ranks of inferred template counts. A later analysis computed generation probabilities with a VDJ recombination model fitted to out-of-frame rearrangements, and checked the results against IGoR. In a later analysis, TCR-TCR, TCR-HLA and TCR-CMV co-occurrence was scored with hypergeometric tests, and a repertoire-size bias correction was applied to TCR pairs. A later analysis estimated false discovery rates by permuting HLA or CMV assignments 20 times. In a later analysis, co-occurring TCRs were grouped using DBSCAN, with TCRdist sequence similarity added in when clustering inside HLA-allele-positive subsets. Repertoires with fewer than 30,000 or more than 120,000 public chains were left out of co-occurrence clustering, as were several repertoires with anomalous nucleotide sharing. The table comes from immuneACCESS by way of TCRdb, which keeps in-frame sequences with V and J called. Part of the clones is missing from these tables; in studies checked, under half for an unresolved V gene and the rest for unknown reasons. Clone size and the V and J calls come from that table; the DNA yielded D and trimming. The sample records about 130,000 clones, 75% to 85% of which are singletons. Clones ranked in the top ten supply around 1.2% of the sample.

Germline trimming: 5 bases from V, 9 bases from J; junction bases outside gene matches: 12. The germline V gene yields SGHTA for CDR1 and FQGNSA for CDR2. Spanning cysteine to phenylalanine, the CDR3 consists of 15 amino acids. Just the 45-base CDR3 DNA is kept, in frame starting at base 1. This TCR was sampled from a girl aged 2 to 10 in good health and CMV-seronegative. The rearrangement combines TRBV7-2 with TRBJ2-1; TRBD2 aligns with 8 central bases. Material: PBMCs. The base sequence is TGTGCCAGCAGCCCGAGCGACCCGGGGGGGAGTGAGCAGTTCTTC. The translation is CASSPSDPGGSEQFF.